What follows is one T cell receptor beta chain and its context. This specimen comes from a study of blood T cell repertoires in COVID-19. Study context: Researchers got acute and convalescent COVID-19 samples from the United States, Italy and Spain. Sources were T cells, B-cell-depleted T cells, or PBMCs; the material itself was cDNA or gDNA.

Original processing methods: Reference gene primer amplification gave estimated nucleated cell counts. The method was immunoSEQ multiplex PCR; TCRdb's version includes in-frame clones alone and lacks a portion of them. For V, J and clone size, that table is used; D and trimming come from the DNA. Of 100,000 or so clones listed, 85% to 90% were seen once; the top ten hold around 4%. Sequencing was carried out using peripheral blood. The sequence came from a man aged 45-60 years with acute or convalescent COVID-19.

The CDR3 protein is CASSQPISGGISNTQYF. For the CDR3, the DNA is TGTGCCAGCAGCCAACCGATATCGGGGGGGATTTCGAATACGCAGTATTTT. V and J are TRBV3-1 (or the pseudogene TRBV3-2) and TRBJ2-3; 8 bases agree with TRBD2. The CDR3 is made up of 17 amino acids. Trimming at V came to 2 bases and at J to 7 bases, leaving 14 bases not matched to a gene. The germline V gene has CDR1 LGHDT and CDR2 YNNKEL (reference sequence).